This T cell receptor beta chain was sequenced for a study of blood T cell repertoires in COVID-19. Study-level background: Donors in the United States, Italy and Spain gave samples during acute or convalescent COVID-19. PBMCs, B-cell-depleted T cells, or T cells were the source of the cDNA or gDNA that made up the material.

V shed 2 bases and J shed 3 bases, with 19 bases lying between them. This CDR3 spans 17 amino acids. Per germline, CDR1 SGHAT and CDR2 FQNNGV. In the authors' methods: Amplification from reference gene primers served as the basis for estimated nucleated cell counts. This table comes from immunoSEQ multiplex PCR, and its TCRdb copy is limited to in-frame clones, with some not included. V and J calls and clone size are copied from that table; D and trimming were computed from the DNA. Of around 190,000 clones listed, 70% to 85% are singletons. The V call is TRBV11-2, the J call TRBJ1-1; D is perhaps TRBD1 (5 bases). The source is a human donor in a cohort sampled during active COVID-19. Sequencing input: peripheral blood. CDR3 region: CASSLILRGGKDTEAFF. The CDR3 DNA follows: TGTGCCAGCAGCTTAATCCTCCGCGGGGGAAAGGACACTGAAGCTTTCTTT.